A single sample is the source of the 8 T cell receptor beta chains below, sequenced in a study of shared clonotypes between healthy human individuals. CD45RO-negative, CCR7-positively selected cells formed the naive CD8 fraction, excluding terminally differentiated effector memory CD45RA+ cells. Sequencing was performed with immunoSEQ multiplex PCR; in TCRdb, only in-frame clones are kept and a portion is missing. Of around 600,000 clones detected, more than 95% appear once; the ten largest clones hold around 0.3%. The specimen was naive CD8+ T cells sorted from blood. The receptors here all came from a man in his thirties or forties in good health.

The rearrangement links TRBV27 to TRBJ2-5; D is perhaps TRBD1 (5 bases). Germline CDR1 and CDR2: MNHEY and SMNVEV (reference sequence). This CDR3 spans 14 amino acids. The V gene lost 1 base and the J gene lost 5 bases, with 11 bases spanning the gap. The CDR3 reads CASSLWGGSETQYF. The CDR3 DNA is TGTGCCAGCAGTTTATGGGGCGGCTCGGAGACCCAGTACTTC.

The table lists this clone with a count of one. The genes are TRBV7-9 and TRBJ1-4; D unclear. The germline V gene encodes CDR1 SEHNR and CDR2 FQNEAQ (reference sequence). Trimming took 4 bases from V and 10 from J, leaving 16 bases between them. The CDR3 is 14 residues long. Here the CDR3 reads CASSYGLSAGKLFF. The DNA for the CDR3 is TGTGCCAGCAGCTACGGACTAAGCGCGGGAAAACTGTTTTTT.

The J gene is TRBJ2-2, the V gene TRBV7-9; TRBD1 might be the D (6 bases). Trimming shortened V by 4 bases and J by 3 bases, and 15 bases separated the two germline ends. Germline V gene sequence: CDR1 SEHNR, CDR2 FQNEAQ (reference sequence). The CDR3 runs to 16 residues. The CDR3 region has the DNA TGTGCCAGCAGCTCTCGTTCAGGGGATGACACCGGGGAGCTGTTTTTT. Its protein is CASSSRSGDDTGELFF.

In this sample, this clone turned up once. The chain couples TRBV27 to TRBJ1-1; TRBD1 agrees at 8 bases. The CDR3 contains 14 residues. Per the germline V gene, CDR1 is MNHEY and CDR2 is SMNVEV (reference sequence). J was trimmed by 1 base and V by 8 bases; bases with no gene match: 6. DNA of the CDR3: TGTGCCAGCCTGGCCGGGACAGGGAACACTGAAGCTTTCTTT. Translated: CASLAGTGNTEAFF.

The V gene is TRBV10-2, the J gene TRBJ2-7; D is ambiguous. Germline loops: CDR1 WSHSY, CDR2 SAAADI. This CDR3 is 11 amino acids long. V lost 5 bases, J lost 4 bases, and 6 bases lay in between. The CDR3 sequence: CASSFGYEQYF. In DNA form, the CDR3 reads TGCGCCAGCAGTTTCGGGTACGAGCAGTACTTC.

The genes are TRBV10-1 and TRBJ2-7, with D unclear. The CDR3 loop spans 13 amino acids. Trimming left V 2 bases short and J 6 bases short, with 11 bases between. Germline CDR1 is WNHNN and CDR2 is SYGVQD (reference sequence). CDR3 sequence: CASSEEVWGEQYF. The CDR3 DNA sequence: TGCGCCAGCAGTGAGGAGGTGTGGGGCGAGCAGTACTTC.

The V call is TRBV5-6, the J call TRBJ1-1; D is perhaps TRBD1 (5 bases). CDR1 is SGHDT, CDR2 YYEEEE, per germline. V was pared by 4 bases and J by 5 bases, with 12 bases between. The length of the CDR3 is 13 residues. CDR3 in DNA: TGTGCCAGCAGCATCGGGGGTGGTACTGAAGCTTTCTTT. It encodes CASSIGGGTEAFF.

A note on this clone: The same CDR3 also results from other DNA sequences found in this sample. This CDR3 is CASSVSGTYNEQFF. The CDR3 nucleotides read TGTGCCAGCAGCGTTAGCGGGACTTACAATGAGCAGTTCTTC. V is TRBV9 and J is TRBJ2-1, with TRBD2 matching over 8 bases. Germline-derived CDR1 and CDR2 are SGDLS and YYNGEE. Germline trimming cut 2 bases from V and 4 bases from J; bases unmatched to any gene: 2. CDR3 length: 14 amino acids.